This is a list of T cell receptor beta chains from one sample in a study of OX40 agonist ivuxolimab in advanced cancers. The method was immunoSEQ multiplex PCR; TCRdb's version includes in-frame clones alone and lacks a portion of them. The top ten clones hold around 28% of a sample with more than 25,000 clones, 86% of them seen once. Sequencing used CD4+ or CD8+ T cells sorted from blood, obtained in a trial of the OX40 agonist ivuxolimab. The receptors were sampled from an adult with an advanced solid tumor such as melanoma, head and neck, liver or kidney cancer. Both conserved end residues are part of each CDR3. Fields, in order: D gene, V gene, CDR3 length, clone size, J gene, CDR3 protein, CDR3 DNA. The D gene is left open where the match is weak. Expanded clones are given a class, and other clones once, few, many or no size at all.

-	TRBV29-1	10	-	TRBJ1-1	CSVVLSEAFF	TGCAGCGTCGTCTTGAGTGAAGCTTTCTTT
-	TRBV27	14	-	TRBJ2-7	CASSLSPSSYEQYF	TGTGCCAGCAGTTTATCTCCGAGCTCCTACGAGCAGTACTTC
TRBD2	TRBV7-6	14	-	TRBJ2-7	CASSPATGGAEQYF	TGTGCCAGCAGCCCCGCGACGGGGGGGGCCGAGCAGTACTTC
-	TRBV15	15	-	TRBJ1-6	CATSSQGGFNSPLHF	TGTGCCACCAGCTCACAAGGGGGGTTCAATTCACCCCTCCACTTT
TRBD2	TRBV27	14	medium-sized	TRBJ2-1	CASSLSGSGNEQFF	TGTGCCAGCAGTCTTAGCGGGAGTGGGAATGAGCAGTTCTTC
TRBD1	TRBV11-2	16	-	TRBJ2-7	CASSLGPGQGFSEQYF	TGTGCCAGCAGCTTAGGGCCGGGACAGGGTTTCTCCGAGCAGTACTTC
-	TRBV19	14	-	TRBJ2-5	CAAGRGRMQETQYF	TGTGCCGCGGGCCGAGGGCGGATGCAAGAGACCCAGTACTTC
TRBD1	TRBV4-1	16	-	TRBJ2-2	CASSQVPGQGFGELFF	TGCGCCAGCAGCCAAGTCCCGGGACAGGGTTTCGGGGAGCTGTTTTTT
TRBD2	TRBV7-2	14	-	TRBJ2-1	CASSFGGGAFEQFF	TGTGCCAGCAGCTTTGGCGGGGGGGCTTTTGAGCAGTTCTTC
TRBD1	TRBV2	15	-	TRBJ1-5	CASRQGAASNQPQHF	TGTGCCAGCAGGCAGGGGGCTGCCAGCAATCAGCCCCAGCATTTT
-	TRBV7-9	16	-	TRBJ1-1	CASSLLGENKNTEAFF	TGTGCCAGCAGCTTACTAGGGGAGAACAAGAACACTGAAGCTTTCTTT